The 27 T cell receptor beta chains reported below all come from one sample, sequenced in a study of siplizumab effects on memory and regulatory T cells. Only in-frame clones appear in the TCRdb table, and some are missing; sequencing was by immunoSEQ multiplex PCR. The sample records 90,000 to 110,000 clones, roughly 94% being singletons. Sequenced input: Tregs sorted from blood. These receptors were obtained from a human donor in good health.

The chain employs TRBV11-2 and TRBJ2-7; the match to TRBD1 covers 7 bases. V was clipped by 0 bases and J by 13 bases; unmatched bases: 15. Germline CDR1 SGHAT, CDR2 FQNNGV. The CDR3 contains 15 residues. DNA of the CDR3: TGTGCCAGCAGCTTAGATCTGGCGGTAAACAGGGGCTTTTACTTC. It codes for CASSLDLAVNRGFYF.

This rearrangement joins TRBV10-3 to TRBJ2-7; D is undetermined. The CDR3 has 13 amino acids. Germline assignment: CDR1 ENHRY and CDR2 SYGVKD. Trimming stripped 6 bases from V and 3 bases from J, with 12 bases between. The CDR3 here is CAISPERLYEQYF. The DNA of the CDR3 is TGTGCCATCAGCCCAGAACGTCTCTACGAGCAGTACTTC.

V and J are TRBV5-1 and TRBJ2-5; 8 bases map to TRBD2. The germline gives CDR1 SGHRS, CDR2 YFSETQ. J lost 4 bases, V lost 3 bases, and 5 bases had no gene match. The CDR3 length is 14 residues. The chain's CDR3 is CASSSGTSPETQYF. CDR3 in DNA: TGCGCCAGCAGCTCCGGGACTAGTCCAGAGACCCAGTACTTC.

Note on this clone: Other DNA sequences in this specimen translate into the identical CDR3. This chain uses TRBV30 with TRBJ2-2; weak D call: TRBD2 (6 bases). CDR1 and CDR2 from the germline V gene are GTSNPN and SVGIG (reference sequence). V lost 0 bases and J lost 6, with 14 bases in between. The CDR3 runs to 15 residues. The DNA for the CDR3 is TGTGCCTGGAGTGTACGGGGTGGCGGGGCCGGGGAGCTGTTTTTT. Protein sequence: CAWSVRGGGAGELFF.

This chain connects TRBV19 to TRBJ2-7, with 7 bases aligning to TRBD1. The germline gives CDR1 LNHDA, CDR2 SQIVND (reference sequence). The CDR3 has 14 amino acids. J gave up 2 bases and V 3 bases, and 4 bases lay outside the gene matches. The CDR3 reads CASSILQGPYEQYF. As DNA, the CDR3 is TGTGCCAGTAGTATCCTACAGGGGCCCTACGAGCAGTACTTC.

This chain uses TRBV11-3 with TRBJ2-1; D ambiguous. V gave up 5 bases and J gave up 0 bases, with 8 bases separating them. Germline assignment: CDR1 SGHNT and CDR2 YENEEA. The CDR3 consists of 14 residues. Here the CDR3 DNA reads TGTGCCAGCAGCGCCAGCAGCTCCTACAATGAGCAGTTCTTC. This codes for CASSASSSYNEQFF.

This clone was recorded once. The chain uses TRBV25-1 and TRBJ2-7, with TRBD1 identical over 7 bases. Germline CDR1 MGHDK, CDR2 SYGVNS. The CDR3 covers 14 residues. Trimming took 7 bases from V and 2 from J; bases not matched to a gene: 8. CDR3 nucleotide sequence: TGTGCCAGCAACCAACAGGGGCCCACCTACGAGCAGTACTTC. Its translation is CASNQQGPTYEQYF.

The chain joins TRBV7-2 to TRBJ1-1; no reliable D call. V dropped 6 bases and J dropped 11 bases, with 16 bases sitting between them. This CDR3 is built from 12 residues. Germline CDR1 is SGHTA and CDR2 is FQGNSA. The CDR3 is CASSREAYTAFF. CDR3 in DNA: TGTGCCAGCAGTCGGGAAGCCTATACCGCTTTCTTT.

V gene TRBV19 combines with J gene TRBJ2-2; TRBD2 matches at 8 bases. Germline loops: CDR1 LNHDA, CDR2 SQIVND (reference sequence). The CDR3 has 18 residues. The J segment lost 6 bases and the V segment lost 5 bases, leaving 17 bases of the junction unmatched. CDR3 sequence reads: CASSEITGLAVDAGELFF. CDR3 DNA: TGTGCCAGTAGTGAAATCACCGGACTAGCTGTTGATGCCGGGGAGCTGTTTTTT.

The V gene is TRBV6-1, the J gene TRBJ2-7; D not certain. Trimming removed 1 base from V and 4 bases from J, with 17 bases in between. Germline V CDR1 and CDR2: MNHNS, SASEGT. This CDR3 contains 16 residues. CDR3 loop: CASSEDGVVALYEQYF. DNA for the CDR3: TGTGCCAGCAGTGAAGATGGCGTGGTTGCCCTTTACGAGCAGTACTTC.

The rearrangement joins TRBV27 to TRBJ1-1; possibly TRBD1 for D (5 bases). This CDR3 has 17 residues. V was trimmed by 1 base and J by 1 base, leaving 16 bases between them. CDR1 and CDR2 from the germline V gene are MNHEY and SMNVEV (reference sequence). CDR3 loop: CASSLWPLRDRNTEAFF. The CDR3 DNA reads as TGTGCCAGCAGTTTATGGCCCCTCAGGGATAGGAACACTGAAGCTTTCTTT.

This clone was seen just once. The chain recombines TRBV5-1 with TRBJ2-3; the D is unclear. The CDR3 is 18 residues long. The V gene's germline CDR1 is SGHRS and CDR2 YFSETQ. The germline V and J ends were trimmed by 0 bases and 0 bases, with 17 bases remaining between them. CDR3 sequence reads: CASSLDPPHTRSTDTQYF. As DNA, the CDR3 is TGCGCCAGCAGCTTGGATCCCCCGCACACTCGGAGCACAGATACGCAGTATTTT. The full variable domain, completed using reference TRBV5-1 and TRBJ2-3, is KAGVTQTPRYLIKTRGQQVTLSCSPISGHRSVSWYQQTPGQGLQFLFEYFSETQRNKGNFPGRFSGRQFSNSRSEMNVSTLELGDSALYLCASSLDPPHTRSTDTQYFGPGTRLTVL.

V usage is TRBV18 and J usage is TRBJ1-1; TRBD1 aligns across 9 bases. Germline V gene sequence: CDR1 KGHSH, CDR2 LQKENI. This CDR3 spans 14 amino acids. The junction had 2 bases not matched to a gene; V was cut back by 5 bases and J by 1 base. CDR3 sequence (DNA): TGTGCCAGCTCAAGACAGGGGGGGAACACTGAAGCTTTCTTT. This sequence encodes CASSRQGGNTEAFF.

This clone was detected a few times. V is TRBV19 and J is TRBJ2-7; the D gene is possibly TRBD1 (5 bases). Between the trimmed V and J ends, which lost 4 bases and 0 bases, there was a span of 7 bases. CDR1 is LNHDA, CDR2 SQIVND, per germline (reference sequence). The CDR3 runs to 13 residues. The CDR3 loop is CASSTTASYEQYF. The CDR3 DNA is TGTGCCAGTAGTACGACAGCCTCCTACGAGCAGTACTTC.

This sequence joins TRBV19 and TRBJ2-5, with D unresolved. V lost 3 bases to trimming and J lost 4 bases, with 6 bases between them. The germline V gene has CDR1 LNHDA and CDR2 SQIVND (reference sequence). This CDR3 has 12 residues. DNA for the CDR3: TGTGCCAGTAGTATGCTGCGAGAGACCCAGTACTTC. It yields the protein CASSMLRETQYF.

The J gene is TRBJ1-5, the V gene TRBV19, with D possibly being TRBD1 (6 bases). Looked up from germline, CDR1 is LNHDA and CDR2 is SQIVND (reference sequence). Trimming took off 7 bases at V and 7 bases at J, with 11 bases between the two ends. This CDR3 is 12 amino acids long. In DNA, the CDR3 is TGTGCCAGTACCCTGAGGGGGCAGCCCCAGCATTTT. Protein: CASTLRGQPQHF. The whole variable domain, remainder taken from reference TRBV19 and TRBJ1-5, is DGGITQSPKYLFRKEGQNVTLSCEQNLNHDAMYWYRQDPGQGLRLIYYSQIVNDFQKGDIAEGYSVSREKKESFPLTVTSAQKNPTAFYLCASTLRGQPQHFGDGTRLSIL.

The chain has TRBV25-1 and TRBJ2-1, with 7 bases lining up with TRBD2. This CDR3 spans 15 amino acids. Germline CDR1 reads MGHDK; CDR2 reads SYGVNS. V shed 5 bases and J 9 bases; nucleotides not matched to a gene: 13. CDR3 protein: CASSLPSGTSVEQFF. CDR3 nucleotide sequence: TGTGCCAGCAGTCTTCCTAGCGGCACATCAGTTGAGCAGTTCTTC.

The rearrangement uses TRBV7-9 and TRBJ2-3; D possibly corresponds to TRBD2 (6 bases). Germline V gene data show CDR1 as SEHNR and CDR2 as FQNEAQ (reference sequence). Trimming removed 8 bases at V and 2 bases at J, with 11 bases between. The CDR3 spans 13 residues. CDR3 sequence: CASGTRNTDTQYF. Here the CDR3 DNA reads TGTGCCAGCGGGACTCGAAACACAGATACGCAGTATTTT.

The chain carries TRBV7-9 and TRBJ2-1; a weak D match, TRBD2 (6 bases). The CDR3 is 14 residues long. The V end lost 10 bases, the J end lost 10 bases, and 23 bases lay between the germline ends. Germline V gene lookup returns CDR1 SEHNR and CDR2 FQNEAQ (reference sequence). The CDR3 is CATSGTPKVEEQFF. The CDR3 bases are TGTGCCACTTCCGGGACTCCGAAAGTTGAGGAGCAGTTCTTC.

Only a few counts were recorded for this clone. V usage is TRBV6-1 and J usage is TRBJ1-1; no reliable D call. CDR1 is MNHNS and CDR2 is SASEGT in the germline V gene. With 6 bases removed from V and 4 bases from J, the gap between germline ends came to 12 bases. The CDR3 is made up of 13 amino acids. CDR3 nucleotides: TGTGCCAGCAGGCGAGGCAGTAGCACTGAAGCTTTCTTT. Its protein product is CASRRGSSTEAFF.

The rearrangement joins TRBV6-1 to TRBJ1-4; the D is unclear. Trimming left V 4 bases short and J 10 bases short, with 16 bases between. The CDR3 sequence is 14 residues long. The germline gives CDR1 MNHNS, CDR2 SASEGT. The CDR3 spells CASSALHNSGKLFF. CDR3 DNA: TGTGCCAGCAGTGCTCTACACAACAGTGGAAAACTGTTTTTT.

The V and J genes are TRBV6-5 and TRBJ2-7; 9 nucleotides line up with TRBD1. Germline CDR1 is MNHEY and CDR2 is SVGAGI. The ends lost 6 bases at V and 5 bases at J; junction bases unmatched: 5. The CDR3 sequence is 13 residues long. The CDR3 coding sequence is TGTGCCAGCAGGGGACAGGGCATCGACGAGCAGTACTTC. It specifies CASRGQGIDEQYF.

The CDR3 protein is CASSFLAIDTQYF. CDR3 DNA sequence: TGTGCCAGCAGCTTCCTAGCGATAGATACGCAGTATTTT. The V gene is TRBV11-2, the J gene TRBJ2-3; D possibly corresponds to TRBD2 (6 bases). The CDR3 is 13 amino acids. Deletions cut 3 bases from V and 5 bases from J, with 9 bases between. CDR1 is SGHAT, CDR2 FQNNGV, per germline. Full variable domain (outside the CDR3, taken from reference TRBV11-2 and TRBJ2-3): EAGVAQSPRYKIIEKRQSVAFWCNPISGHATLYWYQQILGQGPKLLIQFQNNGVVDDSQLPKDRFSAERLKGVDSTLKIQPAKLEDSAVYLCASSFLAIDTQYFGPGTRLTVL.

The chain carries TRBV6-5 and TRBJ1-1; D remains ambiguous. Germline-derived CDR1 and CDR2 are MNHEY and SVGAGI. The V end was cut by 7 bases, the J end by 0 bases, with 9 bases between. The CDR3 has 13 amino acids. CDR3 in DNA: TGTGCCAGCATAGTTAGGCTGAACACTGAAGCTTTCTTT. Protein: CASIVRLNTEAFF.

The rearrangement joins TRBV6-1 to TRBJ2-7, with TRBD1 identical over 10 bases. V lost 6 bases to trimming and J lost 3 bases; unmatched junction nucleotides: 8. CDR1 and CDR2 from the germline V gene are MNHNS and SASEGT. This CDR3 region has 15 residues. CDR3 residues: CASRSGTGDLYEQYF. The CDR3 bases are TGTGCCAGCAGGTCCGGGACAGGGGACCTCTACGAGCAGTACTTC.

This clone was counted once. One end of the junction varies from germline; a read error may be responsible. The chain uses TRBV5-1 and TRBJ2-5, with TRBD1 matching 7 bases. The DNA end is a closer match to TRBJ2-7, so the J assignment may be wrong. Germline-derived CDR1 and CDR2 are SGHRS and YFSETQ. The CDR3 loop spans 15 amino acids. CDR3: CASSSSRQGSNEQYF. The CDR3 DNA reads TGCGCCAGCAGCTCATCAAGACAGGGCTCCAACGAGCAGTACTTC.

This chain joins TRBV5-1 and TRBJ2-1, with D hard to call. The CDR3 is made up of 15 amino acids. Trimming took off 0 bases at V and 0 bases at J, with 7 bases between the two ends. In germline, CDR1 is SGHRS, CDR2 YFSETQ. CDR3 coding DNA: TGCGCCAGCAGCTTGGAGGCAGGCTCCTACAATGAGCAGTTCTTC. This sequence encodes CASSLEAGSYNEQFF. The complete variable domain, with remaining parts taken from reference TRBV5-1 and TRBJ2-1, reads KAGVTQTPRYLIKTRGQQVTLSCSPISGHRSVSWYQQTPGQGLQFLFEYFSETQRNKGNFPGRFSGRQFSNSRSEMNVSTLELGDSALYLCASSLEAGSYNEQFFGPGTRLTVL.